The 28 T cell receptor beta chains below come from one sample, sequenced in a study of cytomegalovirus exposure and HLA in healthy donors. This PCR relied on a set of 60 Vbeta primers and 13 Jbeta primers. The table came from immunoSEQ multiplex PCR; TCRdb's copy has only in-frame clones and leaves some out. Of around 160,000 clones in the sample, approximately 83% were seen once. Sequences were obtained from PBMCs. These receptors all stem from a man younger than 30 in good health and CMV-seropositive.

The chain couples TRBV4-3 to TRBJ2-5; a possible D gene is TRBD2 (6 bases). Germline CDR1 reads LGHNA; CDR2 reads YSLEER. Trimming pared 3 bases from V and 6 bases from J, leaving 23 bases between. CDR3 size: 17 residues. CDR3 coding DNA: TGCGCCAGCAGCCACCCTTGGACATGGCGTACTAGCCAGACCCAGTACTTC. It encodes CASSHPWTWRTSQTQYF.

This clone was recorded a few times. The chain uses TRBV4-1 and TRBJ1-5; 10 positions agree with TRBD1. The CDR3 loop spans 15 amino acids. The junction had 3 bases not matched to a gene; V was cut back by 3 bases and J by 4 bases. Germline V gene sequence: CDR1 MGHRA, CDR2 YSYEKL. As DNA, the CDR3 is TGCGCCAGCAGCCAGACAGGGGGCGATAATCAGCCCCAGCATTTT. Translated: CASSQTGGDNQPQHF.

This chain joins TRBV6-5 and TRBJ2-7, with 8 bases that match TRBD2. Germline CDR1 MNHEY, CDR2 SVGAGI. CDR3 length: 15 amino acids. V shed 6 bases and J 5 bases; nucleotides not matched to a gene: 12. The CDR3 DNA reads TGTGCCAGCAGACCCCTCGGGGGGGGCAAGAACGAGCAGTACTTC. Encoded protein: CASRPLGGGKNEQYF.

This clone has just a few counts. The chain recombines TRBV5-4 with TRBJ2-5; 10 positions match TRBD2. The CDR3 is 15 amino acids. V was pared by 4 bases and J by 1 base, with 4 bases of the junction left unmatched. The germline CDR1 and CDR2 sequences are SGHNT and YYREEE (reference sequence). CDR3 nucleotide sequence: TGTGCCAGCAGCCAAGAGCGGGGGGGCCAAGAGACCCAGTACTTC. Translation: CASSQERGGQETQYF.

V gene TRBV5-4 combines with J gene TRBJ2-5, with 7 bases that match TRBD1. The length of the CDR3 is 14 residues. J was trimmed by 1 base and V by 4 bases; bases with no gene match: 4. The germline V gene encodes CDR1 SGHNT and CDR2 YYREEE (reference sequence). CDR3 in amino acids: CASSADRAQETQYF. The CDR3 DNA is TGTGCCAGCAGCGCAGACAGGGCCCAAGAGACCCAGTACTTC.

The genes are TRBV7-8 and TRBJ2-3; 10 nucleotides align to TRBD1. Germline lookup yields CDR1 SGHVS and CDR2 FQNEAQ. CDR3 length: 15 amino acids. V trimming: 6 bases; J trimming: 3 bases; junction bases outside the gene matches: 6. The DNA of the CDR3 is TGTGCCAGCAGAAAAGGGACAGGGGTTACAGATACGCAGTATTTT. Amino acids: CASRKGTGVTDTQYF. Full variable domain (rest looked up from reference TRBV7-8 and TRBJ2-3): GAGVSQSPRYKVAKRGQDVALRCDPISGHVSLFWYQQALGQGPEFLTYFQNEAQLDKSGLPSDRFFAERPEGSVSTLKIQRTQQEDSAVYLCASRKGTGVTDTQYFGPGTRLTVL.

As to this clone: Sequence at one end of the junction differs from germline and may be a read error. The chain joins TRBV7-7 to TRBJ2-3, with D perhaps TRBD1 (5 bases). The germline CDR1 and CDR2 sequences are SSHAT and FNYEAQ (reference sequence). The CDR3 length is 13 residues. CDR3 protein: CASSQGLRDTQYF. For the CDR3, the DNA is TGTGCTAGCAGCCAGGGCCTCCGCGATACGCAGTATTTT.

This clone was seen just once. This chain connects TRBV14 to TRBJ1-2, with 9 bases fitting TRBD1. Germline values: CDR1 SGHDN, CDR2 FVKESK. The CDR3 has 16 amino acids. With 0 bases clipped from V and 2 bases from J, the junction kept 4 bases outside the gene matches. The CDR3 loop is CASSQEGTGLNYGYTF. CDR3 bases: TGTGCCAGCAGCCAAGAGGGGACAGGGCTGAACTATGGCTACACCTTC.

V gene TRBV27 combines with J gene TRBJ1-3; D remains ambiguous. Germline assignment: CDR1 MNHEY and CDR2 SMNVEV (reference sequence). The germline V and J ends were trimmed by 5 bases and 1 base, with 12 bases remaining between them. The CDR3 is 15 residues long. DNA of the CDR3: TGTGCCAGCAGTCCTACCACGGGGTCTGGAAACACCATATATTTT. Protein: CASSPTTGSGNTIYF.

V and J are TRBV4-3 and TRBJ2-7; a possible D gene is TRBD2 (6 bases). The germline CDR1 and CDR2 sequences are LGHNA and YSLEER. The CDR3 extends over 16 amino acids. V lost 1 base and J lost 2, with 15 bases in between. The DNA of the CDR3 is TGCGCCAGCAGCCAAGCCCTCCGGGACTCAGCCTACGAGCAGTACTTC. This gives the protein CASSQALRDSAYEQYF.

The chain couples TRBV25-1 to TRBJ2-5; 7 bases agree with TRBD2. This CDR3 has 15 residues. J was trimmed by 3 bases and V by 1 base; bases with no gene match: 5. Germline V lookup: CDR1 MGHDK, CDR2 SYGVNS. The CDR3 loop is CASSELREGKETQYF. The CDR3 DNA is TGTGCCAGCAGTGAATTGAGGGAGGGAAAAGAGACCCAGTACTTC.

V usage is TRBV5-1 and J usage is TRBJ2-7, with D perhaps TRBD1 (6 bases). V was trimmed by 0 bases and J by 10 bases, leaving 14 bases between them. CDR3 size: 13 residues. From germline, CDR1 is SGHRS and CDR2 YFSETQ. CDR3 residues: CASSLAQGHPQYF. CDR3 DNA: TGCGCCAGCAGCTTGGCTCAGGGGCATCCTCAGTACTTC.

The V and J genes are TRBV5-6 and TRBJ2-1; TRBD1 aligns across 7 bases. Germline CDR1 is SGHDT and CDR2 is YYEEEE. J was trimmed by 4 bases and V by 0 bases; bases with no gene match: 4. The CDR3 is 15 amino acids. CDR3 DNA: TGTGCCAGCAGCTTGGGGGGGACAGCTTACAATGAGCAGTTCTTC. It encodes CASSLGGTAYNEQFF.

The chain recombines TRBV2 with TRBJ1-2, with TRBD1 identical over 8 bases. Germline V gene data show CDR1 as SNHLY and CDR2 as FYNNEI. Trimming at V came to 10 bases and at J to 3 bases, leaving 7 bases not matched to a gene. The CDR3 has 13 amino acids. CDR3 nucleotides: TGTGCCACTAAGACAGGGGAAGACTATGGCTACACCTTC. It is translated as CATKTGEDYGYTF.

This chain links TRBV27 with TRBJ2-7, with 13 bases fitting TRBD2. Trimming cost V 7 bases and J 6 bases; bases outside gene matches: 3. Germline V gives CDR1 MNHEY, CDR2 SMNVEV (reference sequence). The CDR3 loop spans 13 amino acids. CDR3 DNA: TGTGCCAGCAAACTAGCGGGGGGGAGCGAGCAGTACTTC. It translates to CASKLAGGSEQYF.

This clone appeared a single time. This chain links TRBV29-1 with TRBJ2-5, with TRBD2 matching over 14 bases. This CDR3 contains 16 residues. J was trimmed by 2 bases and V by 5 bases; bases with no gene match: 7. CDR1 is SQVTM, CDR2 ANQGSEA, per germline. CDR3 protein: CSVLGLAGGQQETQYF. DNA for the CDR3: TGCAGCGTTCTAGGACTAGCGGGGGGACAACAAGAGACCCAGTACTTC.

This chain connects TRBV6-5 to TRBJ2-7; 7 positions match TRBD1. The germline V gene encodes CDR1 MNHEY and CDR2 SVGAGI. V gave up 5 bases and J gave up 2 bases; unmatched junction bases: 6. The CDR3 loop spans 14 amino acids. For the CDR3, the DNA is TGTGCCAGCAGTAACGGACAGGTTCCCTACGAGCAGTACTTC. It specifies CASSNGQVPYEQYF.

The chain employs TRBV9 and TRBJ2-5; a weak D match, TRBD2 (7 bases). CDR3 size: 15 residues. CDR1 is SGDLS, CDR2 YYNGEE, per germline. V lost 6 bases and J lost 0, with 15 bases in between. This chain's CDR3 is CASTERGGYQETQYF. The CDR3 DNA sequence: TGTGCCAGCACCGAAAGGGGGGGGTACCAAGAGACCCAGTACTTC.

The genes are TRBV5-1 and TRBJ1-3; D ambiguous. The germline V gene has CDR1 SGHRS and CDR2 YFSETQ. V gave up 0 bases and J gave up 0 bases, with 4 bases separating them. This CDR3 is built from 14 residues. The CDR3 bases are TGCGCCAGCAGCTTGGGGAGCTCTGGAAACACCATATATTTT. Translation gives CASSLGSSGNTIYF.

The rearrangement links TRBV5-4 to TRBJ2-3; D gene unclear. The CDR3 covers 14 residues. Germline assignment: CDR1 SGHNT and CDR2 YYREEE (reference sequence). Trimming took 0 bases from V and 2 from J, leaving 7 bases between them. The CDR3 is CASSLVPTTDTQYF. For the CDR3, the DNA is TGTGCCAGCAGCTTGGTCCCTACCACAGATACGCAGTATTTT. Filled out from reference TRBV5-4 and TRBJ2-3, the complete variable domain reads ETGVTQSPTHLIKTRGQQVTLRCSSQSGHNTVSWYQQALGQGPQFIFQYYREEENGRGNFPPRFSGLQFPNYSSELNVNALELDDSALYLCASSLVPTTDTQYFGPGTRLTVL.

The chain recombines TRBV2 with TRBJ2-5, with D possibly matching TRBD1 (5 bases). V was clipped by 6 bases and J by 2 bases, with 13 bases between them. This CDR3 region has 14 residues. The germline V gene encodes CDR1 SNHLY and CDR2 FYNNEI. Here the CDR3 reads CASSDTSGQETQYF. The DNA of the CDR3 is TGTGCCAGCAGCGACACGTCAGGGCAAGAGACCCAGTACTTC.

This clone was detected once. The sample holds other DNA sequences that translate to the same CDR3. The chain combines TRBV30 with TRBJ1-2; maybe TRBD1 (5 bases). Looked up from germline, CDR1 is GTSNPN and CDR2 is SVGIG (reference sequence). This CDR3 comprises 13 residues. The germline V and J ends were trimmed by 3 bases and 8 bases, with 16 bases remaining between them. CDR3 region: CAWRVGATWGYTF. In DNA form, the CDR3 reads TGTGCCTGGAGGGTTGGGGCAACCTGGGGCTACACCTTC.

The chain joins TRBV30 to TRBJ2-2; TRBD2 is a possible D gene (6 bases). This CDR3 region has 15 residues. CDR1 is GTSNPN and CDR2 is SVGIG in the germline V gene (reference sequence). V was clipped by 5 bases and J by 2 bases, with 15 bases between them. This CDR3 reads CAWGRGTSNTGELFF. In DNA form, the CDR3 reads TGTGCCTGGGGGCGCGGGACTTCAAACACCGGGGAGCTGTTTTTT.

In DNA form, the CDR3 reads TGCGCCAGCAGCGGACGGGGTTCTAACTATGGCTACACCTTC. It yields the protein CASSGRGSNYGYTF. The chain is built from TRBV4-1 and TRBJ1-2; D gene uncertain. V was cut by 5 bases and J by 0 bases, with 10 bases left in between. The CDR3 runs to 14 residues. The germline V gene encodes CDR1 MGHRA and CDR2 YSYEKL.

The V gene is TRBV11-2, the J gene TRBJ2-4, with D tentatively TRBD1 (5 bases). The CDR3 loop spans 15 amino acids. V lost 3 bases and J lost 0, with 9 bases in between. The germline gives CDR1 SGHAT, CDR2 FQNNGV. This CDR3 is CASSFARVAKNIQYF. The CDR3 DNA follows: TGTGCCAGCAGCTTCGCCAGGGTAGCCAAAAACATTCAGTACTTC.

The V call is TRBV6-1, the J call TRBJ2-7; TRBD1 matches 8 bases. V lost 4 bases to trimming and J lost 1 base; unmatched junction nucleotides: 6. The CDR3 is 15 residues long. Per the germline V gene, CDR1 is MNHNS and CDR2 is SASEGT. The CDR3, as DNA: TGTGCCAGCAGTGCCCTTGGGACAGGTTCCTACGAGCAGTACTTC. Its translation: CASSALGTGSYEQYF.

V usage is TRBV5-1 and J usage is TRBJ2-1; 10 nucleotides agree with TRBD1. Germline V CDR1 and CDR2: SGHRS, YFSETQ. Unmatched junction bases numbered 14, after V lost 4 bases and J lost 10 bases. This CDR3 is 16 amino acids long. CDR3 bases: TGCGCCAGCAGCCCTTCGACCGGACAGGGGGTTTGGGAGCAGTTCTTC. This codes for CASSPSTGQGVWEQFF.

The V and J genes are TRBV28 and TRBJ2-5; D is perhaps TRBD1 (6 bases). CDR1 MDHEN and CDR2 SYDVKM come from the germline V gene. Trimming took 8 bases from V and 2 from J, leaving 12 bases between them. This CDR3 has 13 residues. CDR3 sequence reads: CASGTLEQETQYF. In DNA, the CDR3 is TGTGCCAGCGGGACACTCGAACAAGAGACCCAGTACTTC. Complete variable domain (other parts from reference TRBV28 and TRBJ2-5): DVKVTQSSRYLVKRTGEKVFLECVQDMDHENMFWYRQDPGLGLRLIYFSYDVKMKEKGDIPEGYSVSREKKERFSLILESASTNQTSMYLCASGTLEQETQYFGPGTRLLVL.